This T cell receptor beta chain was retrieved from a study of blood T cell repertoires in COVID-19. TCRdb's table, derived via immunoSEQ multiplex PCR, lists solely in-frame clones and lacks some. The data show roughly 410,000 clones, with 70% to 90% seen just once and approximately 1.5% held by the top ten. This CDR3 contains 15 residues. V lost 4 bases, J lost 2 bases, and 14 bases lay in between. Germline V gene sequence: CDR1 MDHEN, CDR2 SYDVKM. Seattle patients were enrolled during active infection and followed longitudinally. The sample taken for sequencing was peripheral blood. This sequence joins TRBV28 and TRBJ1-2; D perhaps matches TRBD1 (6 bases). This TCR was sampled from a woman aged 40-49 years with COVID-19, enrolled during active disease. The CDR3 here is CASSSPGAPNYGYTF. The CDR3 coding sequence is TGTGCCAGCAGTTCCCCAGGGGCCCCAAACTATGGCTACACCTTC.